The 10 T cell receptor beta chains below come from one sample, sequenced in a study of blood T cells in healthy people across ages. The authors ran a second PCR of about 6 to 11 cycles using a sample-barcoded 5' primer and a J-beta primer mix. TCRdb reprocessed the 5' RACE reads via MiXCR and lists one record per CDR3 protein. The repertoire has 450,000 to 650,000 distinct CDR3 sequences, 20% to 30% of them found once; the top ten carry around 10%. A further study also used this sample, focusing on T cells of mothers and their children.

Input material: blood. All receptors come from a boy between 10 and 17 years old in good health.

V gene TRBV4-3 combines with J gene TRBJ1-5, with D perhaps TRBD1 (5 bases). Germline assignment: CDR1 LGHNA and CDR2 YSLEER. This CDR3 spans 15 amino acids. V was pared by 1 base and J by 6 bases, with 13 bases between. The CDR3 protein is CASSQVLGGRQPQHF. CDR3 DNA: TGCGCCAGCAGCCAAGTATTGGGGGGTCGTCAGCCCCAGCATTTT.

The V gene is TRBV7-9, the J gene TRBJ2-3, with D possibly being TRBD1 or TRBD2 (5 bases each). This CDR3 has 16 amino acids. V was clipped by 0 bases and J by 1 base, with 11 bases between them. The germline gives CDR1 SEHNR, CDR2 FQNEAQ (reference sequence). CDR3 nucleotides: TGTGCCAGCAGCTTAGCGGGGACCCGCCGCACAGATACGCAGTATTTT. Its protein is CASSLAGTRRTDTQYF.

The rearrangement joins TRBV6-6 to TRBJ2-2, with D hard to call. CDR1 is MNHNY, CDR2 SVGAGI, per germline (reference sequence). Trimming shortened V by 5 bases and J by 8 bases, and 9 bases separated the two germline ends. The CDR3 totals 12 residues. CDR3 region: CASSVLGGELFF. The CDR3 nucleotides are TGTGCCAGCAGTGTTCTAGGGGGGGAGCTGTTTTTT.

The rearrangement joins TRBV6-4 to TRBJ2-2; no reliable D call. V shed 3 bases and J shed 5 bases, with 10 bases lying between them. CDR1 and CDR2 (germline): MRHNA, SNTAGT. The CDR3 length is 14 residues. For the CDR3, the DNA is TGTGCCAGCAGTGAGGGGTTTGGGACCGGGGAGCTGTTTTTT. This gives the protein CASSEGFGTGELFF.

This clonotype turned up a few times. The V call is TRBV20-1, the J call TRBJ2-5; D may be TRBD1 (5 bases). Judging by the DNA end, TRBJ2-1 fits better; the J call may be wrong. The CDR3 has 14 residues. Looked up from germline, CDR1 is DFQATT and CDR2 is SNEGSKA (reference sequence). The CDR3 here is CSAKRGAVSNEQFF. The CDR3 region has the DNA TGCAGTGCTAAAAGGGGTGCGGTAAGCAATGAGCAGTTCTTC.

The rearrangement joins TRBV5-5 to TRBJ1-5; 7 bases line up with TRBD1. CDR1 and CDR2 (germline): SGHKS, YYEKEE (reference sequence). This CDR3 spans 18 amino acids. Trimming at V came to 4 bases and at J to 4 bases, leaving 17 bases not matched to a gene. The CDR3 sequence is CASSPRVGAGGFNQPQHF. The CDR3, as DNA: TGTGCCAGCAGCCCGCGAGTTGGGGCAGGGGGGTTTAATCAGCCCCAGCATTTT.

This clonotype occurred a few times. V is TRBV20-1 and J is TRBJ2-7; no reliable D call. Germline loops: CDR1 DFQATT, CDR2 SNEGSKA (reference sequence). The CDR3 sequence is 11 residues long. This CDR3 is CSVNRLYEQYF. CDR3 DNA: TGCAGCGTGAATCGGCTCTACGAGCAGTACTTC.

The V gene is TRBV4-2, the J gene TRBJ2-3; 11 nucleotides align to TRBD2. Losses at the gene ends were 0 bases for V and 2 bases for J; bases not matched to a gene: 7. The CDR3 sequence is 18 residues long. Germline CDR1 reads LGHNA; CDR2 reads YNFKEQ. CDR3 sequence reads: CASSQEALAGGHTDTQYF. The CDR3 DNA is TGTGCCAGCAGCCAAGAGGCTCTAGCGGGAGGCCACACAGATACGCAGTATTTT.

This chain uses TRBV2 with TRBJ2-2, with TRBD2 matching over 15 bases. The CDR3 contains 17 residues. The germline CDR1 and CDR2 sequences are SNHLY and FYNNEI. After removal of 7 bases from V and 6 bases from J, the junction contained 9 bases not matched to a gene. Here the CDR3 DNA reads TGTGCCAGCACCCCACGGACTAGCGGGGGGGCAGCCGGGGAGCTGTTTTTT. Its protein product is CASTPRTSGGAAGELFF.

There are a few counts of this clonotype. The genes are TRBV7-3 and TRBJ2-1, with TRBD2 identical over 10 bases. Germline CDR1 and CDR2: SGHTA and FQGTGA. This CDR3 spans 15 amino acids. V was pared by 5 bases and J by 8 bases, with 9 bases of the junction left unmatched. The CDR3 sequence: CASSQAGGPRDEQFF. The CDR3 DNA follows: TGTGCCAGCAGCCAAGCGGGGGGGCCTCGGGATGAGCAGTTCTTC. Variable domain in full (rest from reference TRBV7-3 and TRBJ2-1): GAGVSQTPSNKVTEKGKYVELRCDPISGHTALYWYRQSLGQGPEFLIYFQGTGAADDSGLPNDRFFAVRPEGSVSTLKIQRTERGDSAVYLCASSQAGGPRDEQFFGPGTRLTVL.